This TCR beta chain was sequenced for a study of breast tumors, draining lymph nodes, adjacent tissues. TCRdb reanalysed the multiplex PCR reads using MiXCR and keeps one entry per CDR3 protein. The data contain some 15,000 distinct CDR3 sequences, roughly two thirds of them singletons. The CDR3 contains 14 residues. Trimming took off 8 bases at V and 5 bases at J, with 16 bases between the two ends. Per germline, CDR1 MNHNY and CDR2 SVGAGI (reference sequence). This clonotype was observed a single time. Its target is not known. Overall study results and limits: Compared with lymph nodes, tumors were less diverse; compared with nontumor tissue, more. Tumor T cell lymph node origin was a supported hypothesis, not proven. Tumor and nontumor repertoires were significantly more similar in luminal-like than in basal-like breast cancer.

The rearrangement joins TRBV6-6 to TRBJ1-5; TRBD1 might be the D (5 bases). The clonotype was recovered from a female donor with breast cancer. Some clones in this sample may be carry-over from other donors' samples. The specimen sequenced was tumor-adjacent breast tissue. CDR3 in amino acids: CASGLPTGDQPQHF. The CDR3 coding sequence is TGTGCCAGCGGGTTACCCACGGGGGATCAGCCCCAGCATTTT.